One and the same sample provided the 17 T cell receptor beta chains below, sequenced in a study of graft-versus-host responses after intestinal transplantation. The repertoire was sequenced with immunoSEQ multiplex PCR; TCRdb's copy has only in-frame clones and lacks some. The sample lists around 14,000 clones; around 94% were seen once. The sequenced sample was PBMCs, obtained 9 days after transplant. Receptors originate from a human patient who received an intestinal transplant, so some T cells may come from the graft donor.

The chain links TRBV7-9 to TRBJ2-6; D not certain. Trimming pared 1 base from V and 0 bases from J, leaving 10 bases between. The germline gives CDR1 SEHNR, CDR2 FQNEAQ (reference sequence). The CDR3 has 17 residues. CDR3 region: CASSLVSLTSGANVLTF. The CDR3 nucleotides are TGTGCCAGCAGCTTAGTATCGCTTACCTCTGGGGCCAACGTCCTGACTTTC.

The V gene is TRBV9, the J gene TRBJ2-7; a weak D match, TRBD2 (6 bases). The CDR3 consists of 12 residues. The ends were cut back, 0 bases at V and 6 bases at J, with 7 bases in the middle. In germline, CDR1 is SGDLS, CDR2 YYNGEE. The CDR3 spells CASSVEGGEQYF. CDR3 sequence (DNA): TGTGCCAGCAGCGTAGAGGGAGGCGAGCAGTACTTC.

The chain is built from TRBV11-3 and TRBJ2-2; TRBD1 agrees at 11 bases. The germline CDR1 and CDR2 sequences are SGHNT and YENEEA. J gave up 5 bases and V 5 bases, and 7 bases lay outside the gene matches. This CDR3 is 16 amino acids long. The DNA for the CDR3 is TGTGCCAGCAGCCCGCCGGGGACAGGGGGGACCGGGGAGCTGTTTTTT. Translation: CASSPPGTGGTGELFF.

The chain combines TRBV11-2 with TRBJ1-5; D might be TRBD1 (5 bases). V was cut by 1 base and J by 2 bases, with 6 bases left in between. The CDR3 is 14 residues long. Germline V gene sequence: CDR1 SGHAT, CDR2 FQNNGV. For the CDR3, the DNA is TGTGCCAGCAGCTTAGCGGGGGGCAATCAGCCCCAGCATTTT. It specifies CASSLAGGNQPQHF.

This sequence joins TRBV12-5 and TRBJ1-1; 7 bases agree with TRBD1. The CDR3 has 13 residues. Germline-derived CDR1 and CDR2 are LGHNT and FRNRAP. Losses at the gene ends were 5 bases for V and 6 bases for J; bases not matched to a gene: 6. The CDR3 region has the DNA TGTGCTAGTGGTATCCAGGGGGTCTCTGAAGCTTTCTTT. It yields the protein CASGIQGVSEAFF.

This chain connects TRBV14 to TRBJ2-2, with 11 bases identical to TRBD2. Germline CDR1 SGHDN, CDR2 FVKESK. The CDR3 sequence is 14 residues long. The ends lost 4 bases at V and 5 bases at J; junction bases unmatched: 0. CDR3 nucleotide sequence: TGTGCCAGCAGCCGGACTAGCGGGACCGGGGAGCTGTTTTTT. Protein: CASSRTSGTGELFF. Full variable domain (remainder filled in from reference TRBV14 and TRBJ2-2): EAGVTQFPSHSVIEKGQTVTLRCDPISGHDNLYWYRRVMGKEIKFLLHFVKESKQDESGMPNNRFLAERTGGTYSTLKVQPAELEDSGVYFCASSRTSGTGELFFGEGSRLTVL.

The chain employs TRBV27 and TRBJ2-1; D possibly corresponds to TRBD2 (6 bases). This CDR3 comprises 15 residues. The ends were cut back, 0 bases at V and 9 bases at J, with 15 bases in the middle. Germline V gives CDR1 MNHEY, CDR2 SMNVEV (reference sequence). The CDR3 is CASSLSVGLLGEQFF. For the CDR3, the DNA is TGTGCCAGCAGTTTATCGGTAGGACTACTCGGTGAGCAGTTCTTC.

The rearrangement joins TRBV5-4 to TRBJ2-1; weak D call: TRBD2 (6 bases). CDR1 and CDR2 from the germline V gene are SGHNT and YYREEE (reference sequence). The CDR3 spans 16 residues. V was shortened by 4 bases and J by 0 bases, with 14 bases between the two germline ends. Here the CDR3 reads CASSHSSASSYNEQFF. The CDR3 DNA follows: TGTGCCAGCAGCCACTCTAGCGCGAGCTCCTACAATGAGCAGTTCTTC.

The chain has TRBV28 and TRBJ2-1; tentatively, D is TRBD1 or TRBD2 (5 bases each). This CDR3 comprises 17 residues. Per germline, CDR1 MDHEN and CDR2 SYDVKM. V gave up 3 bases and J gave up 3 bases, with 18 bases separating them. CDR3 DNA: TGTGCCAGCAGTTTTATGCAGGGCCGGGACGTCTACAATGAGCAGTTCTTC. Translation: CASSFMQGRDVYNEQFF.

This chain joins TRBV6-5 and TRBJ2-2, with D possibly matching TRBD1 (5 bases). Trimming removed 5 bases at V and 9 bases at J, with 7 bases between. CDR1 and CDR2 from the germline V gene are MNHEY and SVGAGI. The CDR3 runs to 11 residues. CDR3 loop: CASSQGWELFF. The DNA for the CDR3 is TGTGCCAGCAGTCAGGGTTGGGAGCTGTTTTTT.

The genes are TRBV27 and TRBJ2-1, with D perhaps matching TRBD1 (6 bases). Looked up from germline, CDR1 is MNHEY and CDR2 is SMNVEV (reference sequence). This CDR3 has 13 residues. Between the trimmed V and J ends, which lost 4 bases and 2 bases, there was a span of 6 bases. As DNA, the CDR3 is TGTGCCAGCAGTTGGGACACCTACAATGAGCAGTTCTTC. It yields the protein CASSWDTYNEQFF.

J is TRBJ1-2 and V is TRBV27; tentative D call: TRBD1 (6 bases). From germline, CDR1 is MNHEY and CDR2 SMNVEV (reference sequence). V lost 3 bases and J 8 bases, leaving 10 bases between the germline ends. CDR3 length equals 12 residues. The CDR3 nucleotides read TGTGCCAGCAGTTTCGGACAGATCGGCTACACCTTC. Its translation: CASSFGQIGYTF.

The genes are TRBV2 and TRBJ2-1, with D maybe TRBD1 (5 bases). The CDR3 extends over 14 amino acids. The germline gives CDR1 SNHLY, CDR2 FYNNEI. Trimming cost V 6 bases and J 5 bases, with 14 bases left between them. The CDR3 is CASRTPGRDNEQFF. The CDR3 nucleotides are TGTGCCAGCAGGACGCCTGGCAGGGACAATGAGCAGTTCTTC.

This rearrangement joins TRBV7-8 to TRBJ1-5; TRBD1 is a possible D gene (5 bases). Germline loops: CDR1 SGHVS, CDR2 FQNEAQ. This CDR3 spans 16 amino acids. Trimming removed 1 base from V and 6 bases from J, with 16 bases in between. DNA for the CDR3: TGTGCCAGCAGCTTAGATCCTGGACAAGAGTTTCAGCCCCAGCATTTT. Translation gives CASSLDPGQEFQPQHF.

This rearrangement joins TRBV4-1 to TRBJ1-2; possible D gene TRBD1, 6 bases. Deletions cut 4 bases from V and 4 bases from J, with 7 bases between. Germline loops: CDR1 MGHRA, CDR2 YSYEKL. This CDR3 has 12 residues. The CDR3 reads CASSPDSYGYTF. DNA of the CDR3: TGCGCCAGCAGCCCGGACAGCTATGGCTACACCTTC.

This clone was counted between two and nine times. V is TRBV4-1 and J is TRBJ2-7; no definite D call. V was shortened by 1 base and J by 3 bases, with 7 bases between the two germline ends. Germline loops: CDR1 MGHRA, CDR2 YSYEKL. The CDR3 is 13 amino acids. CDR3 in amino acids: CASSQAQFYEQYF. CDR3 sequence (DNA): TGCGCCAGCAGCCAAGCCCAGTTCTACGAGCAGTACTTC.

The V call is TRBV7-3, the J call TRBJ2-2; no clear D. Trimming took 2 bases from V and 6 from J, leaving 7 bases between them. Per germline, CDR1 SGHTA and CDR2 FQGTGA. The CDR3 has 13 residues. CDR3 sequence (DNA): TGTGCCAGCAGCTTATATAGTCCCGGGGAGCTGTTTTTT. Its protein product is CASSLYSPGELFF.